This is a list of T cell receptor beta chains from one sample in a study of shared clonotypes between healthy human individuals. The repertoire was sequenced with immunoSEQ multiplex PCR; TCRdb's copy has only in-frame clones and lacks some. The table includes over 700,000 clones, approximately 72% detected once. Sequencing was done on a sample of memory CD4+ T cells sorted from blood. The receptors were gathered from a woman in her 30s in good health. CDR3s include the opening cysteine and the closing phenylalanine or tryptophan. Each record gives: V gene, J gene, D gene, clone size, CDR3 protein, CDR3 DNA. D genes are given only for firm matches. Size values are once, few and many counts, or a class for expanded clones, and some rows have none.

v_call: TRBV7-9; j_call: TRBJ1-5; d_call: TRBD1; clone_size: many; cdr3_aa: CANGTVAYSNQPQHF; cdr3_nt: TGTGCCAACGGGACAGTTGCTTATAGCAATCAGCCCCAGCATTTT
v_call: TRBV28; j_call: TRBJ1-1; d_call: TRBD1; clone_size: once; cdr3_aa: CASSFMAGGHPEAFF; cdr3_nt: TGTGCCAGCAGTTTTATGGCAGGGGGACACCCTGAAGCTTTCTTT
v_call: TRBV18; j_call: TRBJ2-7; d_call: -; clone_size: -; cdr3_aa: CASSPVLNSYEQYF; cdr3_nt: TGTGCCAGCTCACCAGTGCTTAACTCCTACGAGCAGTACTTC
v_call: TRBV5-1; j_call: TRBJ1-2; d_call: -; clone_size: once; cdr3_aa: CASSLAPVPWGGGYTF; cdr3_nt: TGCGCCAGCAGCTTGGCACCGGTCCCTTGGGGTGGTGGCTACACCTTC
v_call: TRBV7-9; j_call: TRBJ1-4; d_call: -; clone_size: once; cdr3_aa: CAIDGETSGEKLFF; cdr3_nt: TGTGCCATCGACGGAGAGACCTCGGGGGAAAAACTGTTTTTT
v_call: TRBV28; j_call: TRBJ1-1; d_call: TRBD1; clone_size: -; cdr3_aa: CASRRDRGGNTEAFF; cdr3_nt: TGTGCCAGCAGACGCGACAGGGGAGGGAACACTGAAGCTTTCTTT
v_call: TRBV18; j_call: TRBJ1-2; d_call: -; clone_size: -; cdr3_aa: CASSPSRNDGYTF; cdr3_nt: TGTGCCAGCTCACCATCCAGGAACGATGGCTACACCTTC
v_call: TRBV14; j_call: TRBJ1-3; d_call: -; clone_size: many; cdr3_aa: CASSQTAGAGNTIYF; cdr3_nt: TGTGCCAGCAGCCAAACTGCTGGAGCGGGAAACACCATATATTTT
v_call: TRBV5-4; j_call: TRBJ1-2; d_call: -; clone_size: -; cdr3_aa: CASSLEWDRPYGYTF; cdr3_nt: TGTGCCAGCAGCTTGGAGTGGGACCGACCCTATGGCTACACCTTC
v_call: TRBV19; j_call: TRBJ1-1; d_call: -; clone_size: few; cdr3_aa: CASKYRETTEAFF; cdr3_nt: TGTGCCAGTAAGTACAGGGAAACAACTGAAGCTTTCTTT
v_call: TRBV6-1; j_call: TRBJ2-4; d_call: -; clone_size: few; cdr3_aa: CASRELGYIQYF; cdr3_nt: TGTGCCAGCAGGGAACTTGGGTACATTCAGTACTTC
v_call: TRBV7-6; j_call: TRBJ2-7; d_call: -; clone_size: -; cdr3_aa: CASSLAPGYEQYF; cdr3_nt: TGTGCCAGCAGCTTAGCGCCCGGGTACGAGCAGTACTTC
v_call: TRBV5-3; j_call: TRBJ2-1; d_call: -; clone_size: once; cdr3_aa: CARSVGSPPYNEQFF; cdr3_nt: TGTGCCAGAAGCGTCGGGAGTCCCCCCTACAATGAGCAGTTCTTC
v_call: TRBV9; j_call: TRBJ2-3; d_call: -; clone_size: -; cdr3_aa: CASSVEDTQYF; cdr3_nt: TGTGCCAGCAGCGTAGAAGATACGCAGTATTTT
v_call: TRBV19; j_call: TRBJ1-5; d_call: -; clone_size: -; cdr3_aa: CARAHYRVGNQPQHF; cdr3_nt: TGTGCCAGAGCCCACTACAGGGTCGGCAATCAGCCCCAGCATTTT
v_call: TRBV6-1; j_call: TRBJ2-1; d_call: TRBD2; clone_size: -; cdr3_aa: CASSDRLTSGMGNEQFF; cdr3_nt: TGTGCCAGCAGTGACCGCCTTACTAGCGGTATGGGGAATGAGCAGTTCTTC
v_call: TRBV5-1; j_call: TRBJ2-2; d_call: TRBD1; clone_size: -; cdr3_aa: CASSSRTGDTGELFF; cdr3_nt: TGCGCCAGCAGCTCGCGGACAGGCGACACCGGGGAGCTGTTTTTT
v_call: TRBV27; j_call: TRBJ1-5; d_call: -; clone_size: few; cdr3_aa: CASSPQGYQPQHF; cdr3_nt: TGTGCCAGCAGTCCACAGGGTTATCAGCCCCAGCATTTT
v_call: TRBV6-1; j_call: TRBJ2-5; d_call: -; clone_size: few; cdr3_aa: CATEKTGRETQYF; cdr3_nt: TGTGCCACCGAGAAGACGGGGAGAGAGACCCAGTACTTC
v_call: TRBV7-9; j_call: TRBJ2-6; d_call: -; clone_size: -; cdr3_aa: CASGSASGANVLTF; cdr3_nt: TGTGCCAGCGGTTCCGCCTCTGGGGCCAACGTCCTGACTTTC
v_call: TRBV5-1; j_call: TRBJ2-7; d_call: -; clone_size: -; cdr3_aa: CASSWKGSDDEQYF; cdr3_nt: TGCGCCAGCAGCTGGAAGGGGTCGGACGACGAGCAGTACTTC
v_call: TRBV11-2; j_call: TRBJ2-7; d_call: -; clone_size: -; cdr3_aa: CASSSSSVTQYF; cdr3_nt: TGTGCCAGCAGCTCTTCGAGCGTTACTCAGTACTTC
v_call: TRBV7-8; j_call: TRBJ2-5; d_call: TRBD1; clone_size: -; cdr3_aa: CASSTQGGRSTQYF; cdr3_nt: TGTGCCAGCAGCACACAGGGGGGACGGTCGACCCAGTACTTC
v_call: TRBV19; j_call: TRBJ1-5; d_call: -; clone_size: -; cdr3_aa: CASTKGGQGKDPQHF; cdr3_nt: TGTGCCAGTACCAAGGGCGGCCAGGGGAAGGATCCCCAGCATTTT
v_call: TRBV7-6; j_call: TRBJ2-5; d_call: -; clone_size: -; cdr3_aa: CASSRLGETQYF; cdr3_nt: TGTGCCAGCAGCCGCCTTGGGGAGACCCAGTACTTC
v_call: TRBV7-2; j_call: TRBJ2-7; d_call: -; clone_size: -; cdr3_aa: CASSPRSLYEQYF; cdr3_nt: TGTGCCAGCAGCCCAAGGAGCCTCTACGAGCAGTACTTC
v_call: TRBV27; j_call: TRBJ2-7; d_call: -; clone_size: few; cdr3_aa: CASSAGNHSYEQYF; cdr3_nt: TGTGCCAGCAGTGCCGGGAACCACTCCTACGAGCAGTACTTC
v_call: TRBV5-4; j_call: TRBJ2-1; d_call: TRBD2; clone_size: -; cdr3_aa: CASSSKLAGVPNEQFF; cdr3_nt: TGTGCCAGCAGCTCAAAATTAGCGGGAGTGCCGAATGAGCAGTTCTTC
v_call: TRBV27; j_call: TRBJ2-2; d_call: -; clone_size: -; cdr3_aa: CASRPGAKTGELFF; cdr3_nt: TGTGCCAGCCGCCCGGGGGCTAAAACCGGGGAGCTGTTTTTT
v_call: TRBV2; j_call: TRBJ1-4; d_call: TRBD1; clone_size: -; cdr3_aa: CASGGQGGGTNEKLFF; cdr3_nt: TGTGCCAGCGGGGGACAGGGAGGAGGAACTAATGAAAAACTGTTTTTT
v_call: TRBV19; j_call: TRBJ2-7; d_call: -; clone_size: -; cdr3_aa: CASSIGLEPYEQYF; cdr3_nt: TGTGCCAGTAGTATTGGATTGGAGCCCTACGAGCAGTACTTC
v_call: TRBV7-3; j_call: TRBJ2-5; d_call: -; clone_size: -; cdr3_aa: CASSQNSGARETQYF; cdr3_nt: TGTGCCAGCAGCCAAAACTCGGGGGCGCGAGAGACCCAGTACTTC
v_call: TRBV7-2; j_call: TRBJ1-2; d_call: TRBD1; clone_size: few; cdr3_aa: CASSSGQGFEGYTF; cdr3_nt: TGTGCCAGCAGCTCCGGACAGGGCTTTGAGGGCTACACCTTC
v_call: TRBV9; j_call: TRBJ1-1; d_call: -; clone_size: few; cdr3_aa: CASSVDLESEAFF; cdr3_nt: TGTGCCAGCAGCGTAGATCTGGAATCTGAAGCTTTCTTT
v_call: TRBV4-1; j_call: TRBJ1-5; d_call: -; clone_size: -; cdr3_aa: CASSQDLRQPQHF; cdr3_nt: TGCGCCAGCAGCCAAGACTTACGACAGCCCCAGCATTTT
v_call: TRBV5-1; j_call: TRBJ1-1; d_call: -; clone_size: -; cdr3_aa: CASSLVVTPNTEAFF; cdr3_nt: TGCGCCAGCAGCTTGGTGGTCACTCCGAACACTGAAGCTTTCTTT
v_call: TRBV4-1; j_call: TRBJ2-7; d_call: TRBD1; clone_size: -; cdr3_aa: CASSQAGTAYF; cdr3_nt: TGCGCCAGCAGCCAAGCCGGGACAGCGTACTTC
v_call: TRBV30; j_call: TRBJ2-6; d_call: -; clone_size: -; cdr3_aa: CAYSESGANVLTF; cdr3_nt: TGTGCCTACTCTGAGTCTGGGGCCAACGTCCTGACTTTC
v_call: TRBV5-4; j_call: TRBJ2-2; d_call: -; clone_size: -; cdr3_aa: CASSPTAGELFF; cdr3_nt: TGTGCCAGCAGCCCAACTGCCGGGGAGCTGTTTTTT
v_call: TRBV28; j_call: TRBJ2-1; d_call: TRBD2; clone_size: -; cdr3_aa: CASSPPGLAGGNEQFF; cdr3_nt: TGTGCCAGCAGTCCACCGGGACTAGCGGGAGGCAATGAGCAGTTCTTC
v_call: TRBV7-9; j_call: TRBJ2-3; d_call: -; clone_size: once; cdr3_aa: CASSLVFGGIDADTQYF; cdr3_nt: TGTGCCAGCAGCTTAGTCTTTGGGGGGATCGACGCAGATACGCAGTATTTT
v_call: TRBV7-9; j_call: TRBJ2-5; d_call: TRBD1; clone_size: -; cdr3_aa: CASSFRQGGETQYF; cdr3_nt: TGTGCCAGCAGCTTTAGACAGGGGGGAGAGACCCAGTACTTC
v_call: TRBV5-5; j_call: TRBJ1-3; d_call: -; clone_size: -; cdr3_aa: CASSLEWGDTIYF; cdr3_nt: TGTGCCAGCAGCTTGGAATGGGGAGACACCATATATTTT
v_call: TRBV7-3; j_call: TRBJ2-3; d_call: TRBD1; clone_size: -; cdr3_aa: CASSLGQYGTDTQYF; cdr3_nt: TGTGCCAGCAGCTTGGGACAGTACGGCACAGATACGCAGTATTTT
v_call: TRBV5-1; j_call: TRBJ2-1; d_call: TRBD2; clone_size: few; cdr3_aa: CASSHSSGSYNEQFF; cdr3_nt: TGCGCCAGCAGTCACTCTAGCGGGTCCTACAATGAGCAGTTCTTC
v_call: TRBV28; j_call: TRBJ1-4; d_call: -; clone_size: -; cdr3_aa: CASSLGGQGDEKLFF; cdr3_nt: TGTGCCAGCAGCTTAGGGGGGCAGGGCGACGAAAAACTGTTTTTT
v_call: TRBV25-1; j_call: TRBJ2-7; d_call: -; clone_size: -; cdr3_aa: CASSDSSRSYEQYF; cdr3_nt: TGTGCCAGCAGTGATAGCTCTCGCTCCTACGAGCAGTACTTC
v_call: TRBV6-6; j_call: TRBJ2-1; d_call: TRBD2; clone_size: -; cdr3_aa: CASSPSAGDYNEQFF; cdr3_nt: TGTGCCAGCAGTCCCTCAGCGGGAGACTACAATGAGCAGTTCTTC